These 7 T cell receptor beta chains were sequenced from one sample in a study of Graves' ophthalmopathy and Graves' hyperthyroidism. For repertoire sequencing, the TCR beta CDR3 regions were amplified from RNA transcripts. Second-round multiplex PCR came after first-round RT-PCR with HTBI primers. TCRdb itself ran the multiplex PCR reads through MiXCR, one entry per CDR3 protein. The data show about 410,000 distinct CDR3 sequences, about 17% seen once. The sequencing input was peripheral blood. The receptors here all came from a woman between 18 and 29 years old with Graves' ophthalmopathy.

The sample holds a few counts of this clonotype. V usage is TRBV24-1 and J usage is TRBJ2-7; 9 positions agree with TRBD1. Trimming removed 11 bases from V and 6 bases from J; junction bases left unmatched: 4. The germline V gene has CDR1 KGHDR and CDR2 SFDVKD. CDR3 size: 11 residues. The CDR3 region has the DNA TGTGCCAGACAGGGGGGGACCGAGCAGTACTTC. Translating gives CARQGGTEQYF.

This clonotype was observed many times. The rearrangement links TRBV9 to TRBJ1-6; D is perhaps TRBD1 (5 bases). The CDR3 has 17 amino acids. V lost 2 bases and J lost 0, with 12 bases in between. Germline V gene lookup returns CDR1 SGDLS and CDR2 YYNGEE. CDR3 region: CASSVGLVSSYNSPLHF. The DNA of the CDR3 is TGTGCCAGCAGCGTGGGACTTGTGAGCTCCTATAATTCACCCCTCCACTTT.

This clonotype was recorded at least ten times. The chain links TRBV30 to TRBJ2-5; D not certain. Germline CDR1 and CDR2: GTSNPN and SVGIG (reference sequence). V was shortened by 5 bases and J by 5 bases, with 6 bases between the two germline ends. The CDR3 totals 10 residues. The CDR3 is CAWAAETQYF. Here the CDR3 DNA reads TGTGCCTGGGCGGCGGAGACCCAGTACTTC.

This clonotype was seen only a few times. V and J are TRBV27 and TRBJ2-7, with TRBD2 identical over 7 bases. V lost 9 bases and J lost 2; bases outside the gene matches: 7. Germline V lookup: CDR1 MNHEY, CDR2 SMNVEV (reference sequence). This CDR3 has 13 residues. Here the CDR3 DNA reads TGTGCCAGTCTTGGGAGGGCACCCTACGAGCAGTACTTC. Translated, it gives CASLGRAPYEQYF.

This clonotype was counted many times. The rearrangement uses TRBV6-2 or TRBV6-3 and TRBJ2-7; D unclear. Trimming pared 5 bases from V and 5 bases from J, leaving 10 bases between. CDR3 length equals 12 residues. Germline CDR1 reads MNHEY; CDR2 reads SVGEGT. The CDR3 DNA reads as TGTGCCAGCAGTGCCACCCCTCACGAGCAGTACTTC. It translates to CASSATPHEQYF.

V is TRBV19 and J is TRBJ1-2; 7 bases fit TRBD1. The CDR3 extends over 14 amino acids. Trimming took 5 bases from V and 5 from J; bases not matched to a gene: 8. The germline V gene encodes CDR1 LNHDA and CDR2 SQIVND (reference sequence). The CDR3 nucleotides read TGTGCCAGTAGTGGACAGGCTTCGGATTATGGCTACACCTTC. Amino acids: CASSGQASDYGYTF.

This clonotype was recorded many times. The CDR3 does not end in the conserved phenylalanine or tryptophan, so this is likely a read error. J is TRBJ1-1 and V is TRBV11-2; tentatively, D is TRBD1 (5 bases). V gave up 11 bases and J gave up 0 bases, with 19 bases separating them. Per germline, CDR1 SGHAT and CDR2 FQNNGV. The CDR3 is made up of 15 amino acids. DNA for the CDR3: TGTGCCGGGGTTAAACAGGTAGAGATGAACACTGAAGCTTTCTCT. Translation: CAGVKQVEMNTEAFS.